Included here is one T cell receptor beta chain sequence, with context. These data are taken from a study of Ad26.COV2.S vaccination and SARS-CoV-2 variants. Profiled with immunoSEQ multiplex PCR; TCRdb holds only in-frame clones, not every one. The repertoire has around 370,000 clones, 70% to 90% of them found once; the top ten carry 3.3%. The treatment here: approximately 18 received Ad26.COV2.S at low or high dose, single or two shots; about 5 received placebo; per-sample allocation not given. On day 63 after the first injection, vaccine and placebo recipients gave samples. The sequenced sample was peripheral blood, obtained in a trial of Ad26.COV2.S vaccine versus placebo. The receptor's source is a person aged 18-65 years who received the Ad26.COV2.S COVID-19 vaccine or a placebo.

As DNA, the CDR3 is TGTGCCATCAGTCTTCGGGCTGGGGGGAACACTGAAGCTTTCTTT. Its protein product is CAISLRAGGNTEAFF. The J gene is TRBJ1-1, the V gene TRBV10-3, with D tentatively TRBD1 (5 bases). The CDR3 is 15 amino acids. The V gene's germline CDR1 is ENHRY and CDR2 SYGVKD. V dropped 5 bases and J dropped 1 base, with 14 bases sitting between them.